What follows are 23 T cell receptor beta chains derived from one specimen sequenced in a study of identical twins. A single record per CDR3 protein comes from TCRdb applying MiXCR to the 5' RACE reads. The sample consists of 410,000 or so distinct CDR3 sequences, 15% to 20% of them appearing once. Sequenced input: naive T cells sorted from blood. These receptors all stem from a man in his forties or fifties in good health.

The V gene is TRBV6-2 or TRBV6-3, the J gene TRBJ2-5, with TRBD1 as a possible D gene (6 bases). This CDR3 contains 17 residues. Trimming stripped 2 bases from V and 5 bases from J, with 21 bases between. Germline CDR1 and CDR2: MNHEY and SVGEGT. CDR3 sequence: CASSYVLGRDTEETQYF. The CDR3 nucleotides are TGTGCCAGCAGTTACGTTCTCGGACGGGACACCGAGGAGACCCAGTACTTC.

This clonotype was recorded many times. CDR3 amino acids: CSVAGHRGETQYF. The CDR3, as DNA: TGCAGCGTTGCCGGGCATAGGGGAGAGACCCAGTACTTC. This rearrangement joins TRBV29-1 to TRBJ2-5, with a possible D match to TRBD1 (5 bases). The CDR3 consists of 13 residues. Deletions cut 4 bases from V and 4 bases from J, with 13 bases between. The germline gives CDR1 SQVTM, CDR2 ANQGSEA.

In this sample, this clonotype turned up a few times. This chain links TRBV12-3 or TRBV12-4 with TRBJ2-3, with 7 nucleotides matching TRBD1. This CDR3 region has 16 residues. The J segment lost 2 bases and the V segment lost 6 bases, leaving 11 bases of the junction unmatched. CDR3 protein: CASSPTGTVITDTQYF. CDR3 coding DNA: TGTGCCAGCAGCCCAACCGGGACAGTAATCACAGATACGCAGTATTTT.

This clonotype was counted many times. This chain links TRBV3-1 with TRBJ2-5, with 7 nucleotides matching TRBD2. The CDR3 has 13 amino acids. The V gene's germline CDR1 is LGHDT and CDR2 YNNKEL (reference sequence). J was trimmed by 9 bases and V by 1 base; bases with no gene match: 5. The CDR3 loop is CASSQGTSGSQYF. DNA of the CDR3: TGTGCCAGCAGCCAAGGGACTAGTGGGTCCCAGTACTTC.

This clonotype has more than one count but fewer than ten. V is TRBV6-1 and J is TRBJ1-1; 9 nucleotides match TRBD1. This CDR3 region has 13 residues. V lost 10 bases and J lost 4; bases outside the gene matches: 7. Per the germline V gene, CDR1 is MNHNS and CDR2 is SASEGT. CDR3 nucleotide sequence: TGTGCCACAAACACAGGGGGCCCCACTGAAGCTTTCTTT. Translation: CATNTGGPTEAFF.

Many counts were recorded for this clonotype. The chain recombines TRBV6-1 with TRBJ2-7; TRBD1 agrees at 7 bases. J gave up 2 bases and V 6 bases, and 7 bases lay outside the gene matches. Germline V CDR1 and CDR2: MNHNS, SASEGT. CDR3 length: 14 amino acids. CDR3 in amino acids: CASRRTGGPYEQYF. The CDR3 DNA sequence: TGTGCCAGCAGAAGGACAGGAGGACCCTACGAGCAGTACTTC.

V is TRBV4-1 and J is TRBJ2-7; TRBD2 aligns across 7 bases. Germline lookup yields CDR1 MGHRA and CDR2 YSYEKL. Trimming cost V 1 base and J 3 bases; bases outside gene matches: 6. The CDR3 length is 15 residues. The CDR3 coding sequence is TGCGCCAGCAGCCAAGTTCCTAGCGGTCTCTACGAGCAGTACTTC. As protein: CASSQVPSGLYEQYF.

V and J are TRBV7-2 and TRBJ2-1; D is undetermined. Germline values: CDR1 SGHTA, CDR2 FQGNSA. With 0 bases removed from V and 1 base from J, the gap between germline ends came to 10 bases. There are 16 residues in the CDR3. This CDR3 reads CASSLAISRSYNEQFF. The CDR3 nucleotides are TGTGCCAGCAGCTTAGCAATTAGCCGGTCCTACAATGAGCAGTTCTTC.

The chain joins TRBV29-1 to TRBJ2-7; either TRBD1 or TRBD2 may fit D (5 bases each). The germline gives CDR1 SQVTM, CDR2 ANQGSEA. The CDR3 consists of 14 residues. V was shortened by 6 bases and J by 0 bases, with 15 bases between the two germline ends. Here the CDR3 DNA reads TGCAGCGTCGTCTCTGGGGGTAGCTCCTACGAGCAGTACTTC. Translating it yields CSVVSGGSSYEQYF.

This rearrangement joins TRBV7-2 to TRBJ2-3, with no clear D. Trimming took 6 bases from V and 0 from J, leaving 7 bases between them. The CDR3 loop spans 13 amino acids. From germline, CDR1 is SGHTA and CDR2 FQGNSA. CDR3 in amino acids: CASRPSSTDTQYF. The CDR3 DNA reads TGTGCCAGCAGGCCGTCTAGCACAGATACGCAGTATTTT.

V and J are TRBV4-3 and TRBJ2-6, with a tentative D call TRBD1 (6 bases). V lost 0 bases and J lost 0, with 12 bases in between. Germline loops: CDR1 LGHNA, CDR2 YSLEER. The CDR3 contains 18 residues. CDR3 amino acids: CASSQDRDRYSGANVLTF. Written as DNA, the CDR3 is TGCGCCAGCAGCCAAGACCGAGACAGGTACTCTGGGGCCAACGTCCTGACTTTC.

The chain couples TRBV19 to TRBJ2-2, with 13 bases fitting TRBD2. CDR1 and CDR2 (germline): LNHDA, SQIVND (reference sequence). The CDR3 contains 14 residues. V shed 6 bases, J shed 9 bases, and the junction held 4 bases outside the gene matches. The CDR3 sequence: CASSGLAGVRELFF. In DNA, the CDR3 is TGTGCCAGTAGCGGACTAGCGGGAGTTAGGGAGCTGTTTTTT.

This clonotype has more than one count but fewer than ten. This chain uses TRBV5-1 with TRBJ2-3, with D perhaps matching TRBD1 (5 bases). V was cut by 7 bases and J by 4 bases, with 19 bases left in between. This CDR3 region has 15 residues. Germline CDR1 reads SGHRS; CDR2 reads YFSETQ. The CDR3 spells CASAGRGASPDTQYF. In DNA, the CDR3 is TGCGCCAGCGCCGGGCGTGGGGCCTCACCAGATACGCAGTATTTT.

The chain combines TRBV5-8 with TRBJ2-7, with D possibly being TRBD1 (6 bases). V was clipped by 0 bases and J by 5 bases, with 12 bases between them. Germline CDR1 and CDR2: SGHTS and YDEGEE. The CDR3 sequence is 14 residues long. The CDR3 DNA sequence: TGTGCCAGCAGCTTGGGGTTTCAGGGGCACGAGCAGTACTTC. This codes for CASSLGFQGHEQYF. Full variable domain (remainder filled in from reference TRBV5-8 and TRBJ2-7): EAGVTQSPTHLIKTRGQQATLRCSPISGHTSVYWYQQALGLGLQFLLWYDEGEERNRGNFPPRFSGRQFPNYSSELNVNALELEDSALYLCASSLGFQGHEQYFGPGTRLTVT.

This clonotype was counted between two and nine times. CDR3 in amino acids: CASRSTDTGELFF. The CDR3, as DNA: TGCGCCAGCCGAAGTACAGACACCGGGGAGCTGTTTTTT. The genes are TRBV5-1 and TRBJ2-2; D remains ambiguous. Germline V gene sequence: CDR1 SGHRS, CDR2 YFSETQ. This CDR3 spans 13 amino acids. V gave up 7 bases and J gave up 3 bases, with 10 bases separating them.

The table lists this clonotype with a few counts. This chain links TRBV7-9 with TRBJ2-1, with TRBD2 identical over 13 bases. Per the germline V gene, CDR1 is SEHNR and CDR2 is FQNEAQ (reference sequence). The CDR3 runs 16 residues. Trimming cost V 5 bases and J 6 bases; bases outside gene matches: 7. The CDR3 DNA reads as TGTGCCAGCAGCAAGGGACTAGCGGGGTCGTTCAATGAGCAGTTCTTC. As protein: CASSKGLAGSFNEQFF.

This clonotype was counted between two and nine times. The chain joins TRBV4-1 to TRBJ2-7, with D perhaps matching TRBD1 or TRBD2 (5 bases each). The CDR3 loop spans 13 amino acids. V lost 5 bases and J lost 3, with 11 bases in between. The germline V gene encodes CDR1 MGHRA and CDR2 YSYEKL. CDR3 residues: CASSSWDGYEQYF. The CDR3 bases are TGCGCCAGCAGCAGTTGGGACGGCTACGAGCAGTACTTC.

In this sample, this clonotype turned up a few times. The rearrangement joins TRBV7-2 to TRBJ2-3; 10 nucleotides line up with TRBD2. The V and J ends lost 5 bases and 5 bases, in that order; junction bases with no gene match: 7. CDR1 is SGHTA, CDR2 FQGNSA, per germline. This CDR3 spans 15 amino acids. The CDR3 protein is CASSRRTSGGDTQYF. The CDR3 DNA follows: TGTGCCAGCAGCAGACGGACTAGCGGAGGAGATACGCAGTATTTT.

The V gene is TRBV7-2, the J gene TRBJ2-7; D possibly matches TRBD1 or TRBD2 (5 bases each). The V gene lost 0 bases and the J gene lost 2 bases, with 14 bases spanning the gap. CDR1 is SGHTA, CDR2 FQGNSA, per germline. This CDR3 region has 16 residues. CDR3 sequence: CASSLAGGQGPYEQYF. The CDR3 bases are TGTGCCAGCAGCTTAGCGGGTGGGCAGGGACCCTACGAGCAGTACTTC.

This clonotype has a count of ten or more. J is TRBJ2-2 and V is TRBV14, with no clear D. This CDR3 spans 16 amino acids. Trimming pared 3 bases from V and 6 bases from J, leaving 17 bases between. CDR1 and CDR2 (germline): SGHDN, FVKESK. The CDR3 spells CASSQTRWQSAGELFF. CDR3 in DNA: TGTGCCAGCAGCCAGACAAGGTGGCAGAGTGCCGGGGAGCTGTTTTTT.

This clonotype was seen once. The chain carries TRBV7-9 and TRBJ2-3, with D possibly being TRBD1 (5 bases). The CDR3 is 17 residues long. CDR1 and CDR2 (germline): SEHNR, FQNEAQ (reference sequence). Trimming removed 0 bases at V and 4 bases at J, with 17 bases between. CDR3 sequence (DNA): TGTGCCAGCAGCTTAGCGCTCGGGCCAGGGTGGGCAGATACGCAGTATTTT. Translation gives CASSLALGPGWADTQYF. Full variable domain (rest looked up from reference TRBV7-9 and TRBJ2-3): DTGVSQNPRHKITKRGQNVTFRCDPISEHNRLYWYRQTLGQGPEFLTYFQNEAQLEKSRLLSDRFSAERPKGSFSTLEIQRTEQGDSAMYLCASSLALGPGWADTQYFGPGTRLTVL.

The chain joins TRBV6-1 to TRBJ2-1, with 8 bases identical to TRBD2. With V trimmed by 6 bases and J by 7 bases, 11 bases remained unmatched. CDR3 length equals 15 residues. CDR1 is MNHNS and CDR2 is SASEGT in the germline V gene. CDR3 bases: TGTGCCAGCAGGGATATAGCGGGATCGTCGAATGAGCAGTTCTTC. This sequence encodes CASRDIAGSSNEQFF.

V is TRBV6-1 and J is TRBJ1-3; weak D call: TRBD1 (5 bases). There are 14 residues in the CDR3. Trimming took off 4 bases at V and 0 bases at J, with 7 bases between the two ends. Germline V gene sequence: CDR1 MNHNS, CDR2 SASEGT. The CDR3 coding sequence is TGTGCCAGCAGTGTGACAGTCTCTGGAAACACCATATATTTT. Translated, it gives CASSVTVSGNTIYF.